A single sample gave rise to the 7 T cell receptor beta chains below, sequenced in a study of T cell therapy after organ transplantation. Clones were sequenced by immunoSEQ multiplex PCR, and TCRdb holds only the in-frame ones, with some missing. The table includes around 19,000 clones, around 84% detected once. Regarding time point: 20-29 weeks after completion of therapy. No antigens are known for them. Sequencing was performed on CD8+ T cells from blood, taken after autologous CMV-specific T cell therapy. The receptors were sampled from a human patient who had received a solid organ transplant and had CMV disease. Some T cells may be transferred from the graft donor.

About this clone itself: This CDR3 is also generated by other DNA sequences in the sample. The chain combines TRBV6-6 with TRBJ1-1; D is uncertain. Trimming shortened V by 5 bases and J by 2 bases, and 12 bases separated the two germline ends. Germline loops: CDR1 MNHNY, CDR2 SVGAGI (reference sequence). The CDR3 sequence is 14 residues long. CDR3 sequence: CASSPEGFNTEAFF. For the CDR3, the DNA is TGTGCCAGCAGTCCCGAGGGCTTCAACACTGAAGCTTTCTTT.

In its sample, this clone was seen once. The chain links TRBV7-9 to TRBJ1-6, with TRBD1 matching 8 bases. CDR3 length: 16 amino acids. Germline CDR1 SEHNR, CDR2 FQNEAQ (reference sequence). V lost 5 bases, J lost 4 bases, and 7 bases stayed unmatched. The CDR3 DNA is TGTGCCAGCAGCCCGGGACAGGATTCATATAATTCACCCCTCCACTTT. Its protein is CASSPGQDSYNSPLHF.

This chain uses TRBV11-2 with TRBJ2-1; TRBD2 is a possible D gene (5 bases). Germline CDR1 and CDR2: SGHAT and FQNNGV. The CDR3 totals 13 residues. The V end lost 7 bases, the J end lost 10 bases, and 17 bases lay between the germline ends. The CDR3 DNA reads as TGTGCCAGCACCCCACTCTTAGCGTCCGAGCAGTTCTTC. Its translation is CASTPLLASEQFF.

The CDR3 nucleotides are TGTGCCAGCAGCCCCCTCAGGGCGCAGTACTTC. The encoded protein is CASSPLRAQYF. The V gene is TRBV13, the J gene TRBJ2-7, with D perhaps TRBD1 (5 bases). Germline CDR1 is PRHDT and CDR2 is FYEKMQ (reference sequence). The CDR3 has 11 amino acids. The V end lost 5 bases, the J end lost 9 bases, and 11 bases lay between the germline ends.

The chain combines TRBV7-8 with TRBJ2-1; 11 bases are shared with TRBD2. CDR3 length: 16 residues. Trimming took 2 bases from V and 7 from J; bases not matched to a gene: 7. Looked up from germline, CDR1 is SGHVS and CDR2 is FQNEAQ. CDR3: CASSLTLAGGFNEQFF. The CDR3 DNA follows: TGTGCCAGCAGCTTAACGCTAGCGGGAGGATTTAATGAGCAGTTCTTC.

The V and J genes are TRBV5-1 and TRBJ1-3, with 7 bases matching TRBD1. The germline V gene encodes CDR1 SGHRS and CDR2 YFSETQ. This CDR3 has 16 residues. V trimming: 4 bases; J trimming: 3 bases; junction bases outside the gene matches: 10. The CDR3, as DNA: TGCGCCAGCAGCGTAGGACAGGCCCTTAGTGGAAACACCATATATTTT. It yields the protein CASSVGQALSGNTIYF.

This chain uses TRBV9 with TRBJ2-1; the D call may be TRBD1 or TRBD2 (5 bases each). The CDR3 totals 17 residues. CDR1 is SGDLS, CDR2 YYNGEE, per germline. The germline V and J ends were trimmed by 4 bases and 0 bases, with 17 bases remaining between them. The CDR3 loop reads CASSSEPGPSSYNEQFF. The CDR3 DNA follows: TGTGCCAGCAGCTCAGAACCGGGGCCCAGCTCCTACAATGAGCAGTTCTTC.